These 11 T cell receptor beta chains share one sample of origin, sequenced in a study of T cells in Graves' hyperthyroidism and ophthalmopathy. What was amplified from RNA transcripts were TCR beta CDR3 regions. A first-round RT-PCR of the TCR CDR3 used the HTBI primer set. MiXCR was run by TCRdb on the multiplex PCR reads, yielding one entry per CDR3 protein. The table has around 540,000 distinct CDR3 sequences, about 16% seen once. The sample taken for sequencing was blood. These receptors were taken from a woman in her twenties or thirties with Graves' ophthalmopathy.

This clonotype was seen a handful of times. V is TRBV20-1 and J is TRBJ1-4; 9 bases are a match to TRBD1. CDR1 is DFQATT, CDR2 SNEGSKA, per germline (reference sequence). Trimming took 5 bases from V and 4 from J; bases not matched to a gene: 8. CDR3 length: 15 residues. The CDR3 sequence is CSAQDRGGGNEKLFF. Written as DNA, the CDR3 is TGCAGTGCTCAGGACAGGGGAGGTGGTAATGAAAAACTGTTTTTT.

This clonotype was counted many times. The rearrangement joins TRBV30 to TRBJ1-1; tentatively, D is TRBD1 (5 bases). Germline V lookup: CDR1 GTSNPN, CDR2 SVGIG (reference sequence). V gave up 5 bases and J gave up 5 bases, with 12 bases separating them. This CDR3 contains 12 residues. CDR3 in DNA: TGTGCCTGGGTCCCCAGGGAGACTGAAGCTTTCTTT. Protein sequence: CAWVPRETEAFF.

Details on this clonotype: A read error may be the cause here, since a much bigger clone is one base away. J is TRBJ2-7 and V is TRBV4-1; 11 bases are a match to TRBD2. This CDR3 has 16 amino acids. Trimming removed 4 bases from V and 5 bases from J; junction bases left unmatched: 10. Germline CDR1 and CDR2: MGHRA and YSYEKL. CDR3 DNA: TGCGCCAGCAGCCCCATTACTAGCGGGAGCATCCACGAGCAGTACTTC. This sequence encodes CASSPITSGSIHEQYF.

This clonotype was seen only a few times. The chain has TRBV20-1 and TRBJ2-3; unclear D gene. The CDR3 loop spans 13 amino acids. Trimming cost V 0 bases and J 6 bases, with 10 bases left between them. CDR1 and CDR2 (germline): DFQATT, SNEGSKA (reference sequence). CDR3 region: CSARDPFGDTQYF. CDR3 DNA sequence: TGCAGTGCTAGAGATCCGTTCGGGGATACGCAGTATTTT.

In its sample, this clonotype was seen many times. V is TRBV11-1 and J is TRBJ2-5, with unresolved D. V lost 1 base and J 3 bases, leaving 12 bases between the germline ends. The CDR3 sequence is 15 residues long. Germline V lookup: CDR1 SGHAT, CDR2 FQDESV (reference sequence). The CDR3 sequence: CASSLGFRREETQYF. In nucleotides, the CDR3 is TGTGCCAGCAGCTTAGGGTTCCGCCGGGAAGAGACCCAGTACTTC.

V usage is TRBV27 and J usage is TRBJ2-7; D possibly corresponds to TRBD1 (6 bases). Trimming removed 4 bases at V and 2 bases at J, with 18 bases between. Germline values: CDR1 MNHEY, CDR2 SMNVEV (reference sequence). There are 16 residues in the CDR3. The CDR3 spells CASSYRAPPGAYEQYF. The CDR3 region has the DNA TGTGCCAGCAGTTATAGGGCCCCCCCAGGGGCCTACGAGCAGTACTTC.

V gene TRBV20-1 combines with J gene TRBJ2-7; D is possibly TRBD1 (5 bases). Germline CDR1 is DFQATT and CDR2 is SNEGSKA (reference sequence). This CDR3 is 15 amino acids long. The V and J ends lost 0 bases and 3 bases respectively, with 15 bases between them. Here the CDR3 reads CSARDLLTEDYEQYF. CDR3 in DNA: TGCAGTGCTAGAGATTTGTTGACAGAAGACTACGAGCAGTACTTC.

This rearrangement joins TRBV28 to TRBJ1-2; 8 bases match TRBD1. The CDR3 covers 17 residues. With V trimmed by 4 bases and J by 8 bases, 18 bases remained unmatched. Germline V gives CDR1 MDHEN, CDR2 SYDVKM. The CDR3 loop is CASSSPTGGGLIYGYTF. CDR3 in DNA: TGTGCCAGCAGTTCCCCAACAGGGGGGGGGCTAATCTACGGCTACACCTTC.

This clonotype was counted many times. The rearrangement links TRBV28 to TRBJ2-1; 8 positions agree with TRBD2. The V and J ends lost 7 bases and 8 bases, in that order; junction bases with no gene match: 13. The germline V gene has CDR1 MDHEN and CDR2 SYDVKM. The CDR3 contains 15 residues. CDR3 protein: CASTATSGDPHEQFF. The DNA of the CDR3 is TGTGCCAGCACCGCTACTAGCGGAGACCCCCATGAGCAGTTCTTC.

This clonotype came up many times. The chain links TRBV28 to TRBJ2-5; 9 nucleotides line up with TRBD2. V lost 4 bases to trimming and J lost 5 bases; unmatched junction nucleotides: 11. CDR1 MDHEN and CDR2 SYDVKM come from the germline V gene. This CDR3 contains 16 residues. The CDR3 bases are TGTGCCAGCAGTTCGATCATAGCGGGAGTGGGTGAGACCCAGTACTTC. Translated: CASSSIIAGVGETQYF.

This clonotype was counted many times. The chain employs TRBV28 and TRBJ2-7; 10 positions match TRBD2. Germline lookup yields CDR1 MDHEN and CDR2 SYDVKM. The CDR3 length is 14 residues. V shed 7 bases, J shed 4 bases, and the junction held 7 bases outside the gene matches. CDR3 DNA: TGTGCCAGCACCGTAGCGGGAGGCCCGTACGAGCAGTACTTC. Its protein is CASTVAGGPYEQYF.